These 2 T cell receptor beta chains came from one sample sequenced in a study of cytomegalovirus exposure and HLA in healthy donors. Researchers ran the PCR with 60 Vbeta and 13 Jbeta primers. The data were produced by immunoSEQ multiplex PCR, yet TCRdb's version contains in-frame clones alone and is incomplete. The table lists approximately 120,000 clones, more than 65% of them singletons. The specimen sequenced was PBMCs. The receptors shown here come from a woman aged 55-69 years in good health and CMV-seropositive.

The chain recombines TRBV7-2 with TRBJ1-5, with D unresolved. Germline V CDR1 and CDR2: SGHTA, FQGNSA. Trimming cost V 7 bases and J 2 bases, with 15 bases left between them. This CDR3 is 15 amino acids long. The CDR3 sequence: CASTLHGSGNQPQHF. The CDR3 coding sequence is TGTGCCAGCACCCTACACGGGAGTGGCAATCAGCCCCAGCATTTT. The whole variable domain, filled in from reference TRBV7-2 and TRBJ1-5, reads GAGVSQSPSNKVTEKGKDVELRCDPISGHTALYWYRQSLGQGLEFLIYFQGNSAPDKSGLPSDRFSAERTGGSVSTLTIQRTQQEDSAVYLCASTLHGSGNQPQHFGDGTRLSIL.

The rearrangement joins TRBV4-3 to TRBJ1-1, with 8 bases that match TRBD1. The length of the CDR3 is 15 residues. Trimming at V came to 3 bases and at J to 0 bases, leaving 3 bases not matched to a gene. Per germline, CDR1 LGHNA and CDR2 YSLEER. The CDR3 protein is CASSHLQGVNTEAFF. Here the CDR3 DNA reads TGCGCCAGCAGCCACCTACAGGGGGTGAACACTGAAGCTTTCTTT.